This TCR beta chain was profiled in a study of blood T cell repertoires in COVID-19. Study-wide context: Sources were T cells, B-cell-depleted T cells, or PBMCs; the material itself was cDNA or gDNA.

This clone was detected ten times or more. The repertoire was sequenced with immunoSEQ multiplex PCR; TCRdb's copy has only in-frame clones and lacks some. The data contain about 190,000 clones, roughly 80% of them singletons. The receptor was isolated from a man in his fifties who had recovered from COVID-19. Sequencing was carried out using peripheral blood.

The CDR3 DNA reads as TGTGCCAGCAGCTTAGACTGGGCTAGCGGGGGCCCCCAGTACTTC. Protein product: CASSLDWASGGPQYF. The rearrangement joins TRBV7-2 to TRBJ2-7; 10 bases match TRBD2. Unmatched junction bases numbered 10, after V lost 1 base and J lost 10 bases. The CDR3 extends over 15 amino acids. Germline V gene lookup returns CDR1 SGHTA and CDR2 FQGNSA.